Below, 10 T cell receptor beta chains from the same sample are listed, as sequenced in a study of T cell responses to AZD1222 COVID-19 vaccine. The assay was immunoSEQ multiplex PCR, and TCRdb's table has in-frame clones only and misses some. There are 150,000 to 200,000 clones in the sample; around 94% occur only once, and about 1% lies in the top ten. Sequences were derived from peripheral blood, sampled on day 0 of AZD1222 vaccination. The source of these receptors is an adult in good health.

A remark on this clone: At one boundary the junction diverges from the germline segment, which might be a read error. The V call is TRBV7-7, the J call TRBJ1-5, with D uncertain. CDR3 size: 17 residues. The germline gives CDR1 SSHAT, CDR2 FNYEAQ (reference sequence). The CDR3 spells CASSLGRTPGSNQPQHF. The DNA of the CDR3 is TGTGCTAGCAGCTTAGGTCGGACTCCTGGTAGCAATCAGCCCCAGCATTTT.

The J gene is TRBJ2-7, the V gene TRBV5-1, with 8 bases matching TRBD2. Germline trimming cut 5 bases from V and 6 bases from J; bases unmatched to any gene: 16. The CDR3 has 16 amino acids. Per the germline V gene, CDR1 is SGHRS and CDR2 is YFSETQ. CDR3 sequence reads: CASRRLPLAGIGEQYF. The CDR3 bases are TGCGCCAGCAGGCGATTGCCGTTAGCGGGGATTGGCGAGCAGTACTTC.

The chain uses TRBV5-6 and TRBJ1-1; perhaps TRBD1 as D (5 bases). Germline V gene lookup returns CDR1 SGHDT and CDR2 YYEEEE. The CDR3 has 12 residues. The V end lost 2 bases, the J end lost 3 bases, and 5 bases lay between the germline ends. This CDR3 is CASSLGDTEAFF. Here the CDR3 DNA reads TGTGCCAGCAGCTTAGGGGACACTGAAGCTTTCTTT.

The CDR3 sequence is CASSLDRFPNSPLHF. CDR3 in DNA: TGTGCCAGCAGCTTAGACCGTTTCCCCAATTCACCCCTCCACTTT. The gene calls are TRBV11-3 and TRBJ1-6; D gene ambiguous. The V end lost 0 bases, the J end lost 7 bases, and 10 bases lay between the germline ends. CDR1 and CDR2 from the germline V gene are SGHNT and YENEEA. The CDR3 length is 15 residues.

CDR3 bases: TGTGCCAGCAGTTTTGTGCCGGTTTATGGCTACACCTTC. Protein: CASSFVPVYGYTF. V usage is TRBV28 and J usage is TRBJ1-2; D gene unclear. Looked up from germline, CDR1 is MDHEN and CDR2 is SYDVKM. CDR3 size: 13 residues. The V gene lost 3 bases and the J gene lost 5 bases, with 10 bases spanning the gap.

The chain has TRBV10-2 and TRBJ1-3; D uncertain. The CDR3 is 11 amino acids. Germline lookup yields CDR1 WSHSY and CDR2 SAAADI. The V and J ends lost 5 bases and 2 bases respectively, with 1 base between them. CDR3 region: CASSPGNTIYF. The CDR3 DNA reads as TGCGCCAGCAGTCCTGGAAACACCATATATTTT.

This rearrangement joins TRBV5-1 to TRBJ1-1; tentative D call: TRBD1 (6 bases). V was cut by 2 bases and J by 8 bases, with 10 bases left in between. From germline, CDR1 is SGHRS and CDR2 YFSETQ. This CDR3 has 12 amino acids. The CDR3 nucleotides read TGCGCCAGCAGCTTAGAACAGGGAGAAGCTTTCTTT. Residues: CASSLEQGEAFF.

This chain uses TRBV30 with TRBJ2-5, with D perhaps TRBD2 (5 bases). The V end was cut by 0 bases, the J end by 3 bases, with 5 bases between. The V gene's germline CDR1 is GTSNPN and CDR2 SVGIG (reference sequence). The CDR3 covers 12 residues. The CDR3 is CAWSVAEETQYF. The CDR3 nucleotides are TGTGCCTGGAGTGTAGCGGAAGAGACCCAGTACTTC.

This chain links TRBV11-2 with TRBJ1-6, with 11 bases aligning to TRBD1. The CDR3 totals 18 residues. In germline, CDR1 is SGHAT, CDR2 FQNNGV. V lost 4 bases to trimming and J lost 9 bases; unmatched junction nucleotides: 14. The CDR3 DNA reads TGTGCCAGCAGCTCCCCCCCCCGGACAGGGGGCATGGTTTCACCCCTCCACTTT. Encoded protein: CASSSPPRTGGMVSPLHF. Full variable domain (remainder filled in from reference TRBV11-2 and TRBJ1-6): EAGVAQSPRYKIIEKRQSVAFWCNPISGHATLYWYQQILGQGPKLLIQFQNNGVVDDSQLPKDRFSAERLKGVDSTLKIQPAKLEDSAVYLCASSSPPRTGGMVSPLHFGNGTRLTVT.

The CDR3 region is CASSQDEGYSGNTIYF. Here the CDR3 DNA reads TGCGCCAGCAGCCAAGACGAGGGGTACTCTGGAAACACCATATATTTT. The genes are TRBV4-3 and TRBJ1-3, with D possibly being TRBD1 (5 bases). Looked up from germline, CDR1 is LGHNA and CDR2 is YSLEER. V dropped 0 bases and J dropped 0 bases, with 9 bases sitting between them. The CDR3 extends over 16 amino acids.